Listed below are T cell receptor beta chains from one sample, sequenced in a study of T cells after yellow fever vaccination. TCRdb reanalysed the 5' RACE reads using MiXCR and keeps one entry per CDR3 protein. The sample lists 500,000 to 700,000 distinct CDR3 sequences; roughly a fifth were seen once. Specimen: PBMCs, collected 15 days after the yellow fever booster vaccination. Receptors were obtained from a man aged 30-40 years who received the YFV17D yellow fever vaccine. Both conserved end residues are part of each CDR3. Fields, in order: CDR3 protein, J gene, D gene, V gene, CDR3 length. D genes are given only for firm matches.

CDR3: CAIREGLYNEQFF; J: TRBJ2-1; D: -; V: TRBV10-3; length: 13
CDR3: CSASSPAVNTIYF; J: TRBJ1-3; D: -; V: TRBV20-1; length: 13
CDR3: CSARRDNHYGYTF; J: TRBJ1-2; D: -; V: TRBV20-1; length: 13
CDR3: CASSQEPSGRQYQETQYF; J: TRBJ2-5; D: TRBD2; V: TRBV4-2; length: 18
CDR3: CSARGRGDEQFF; J: TRBJ2-1; D: -; V: TRBV20-1; length: 12
CDR3: CASSQVPPDTQYF; J: TRBJ2-3; D: -; V: TRBV4-3; length: 13
CDR3: CASRRGTVGNQPQHF; J: TRBJ1-5; D: TRBD1; V: TRBV6-1; length: 15
CDR3: CASQGRRTDTQYF; J: TRBJ2-3; D: -; V: TRBV12-3/TRBV12-4; length: 13
CDR3: CASSYRREGNEQFF; J: TRBJ2-1; D: TRBD2; V: TRBV6-5; length: 14
CDR3: CASSQGRFEPQHF; J: TRBJ1-5; D: -; V: TRBV3-1; length: 13
CDR3: CSARVPGQALVGELFF; J: TRBJ2-2; D: TRBD1; V: TRBV20-1; length: 16
CDR3: CASSLGQVQETQYF; J: TRBJ2-5; D: -; V: TRBV5-1; length: 14
CDR3: CASSQADSGRYQETQYF; J: TRBJ2-5; D: TRBD2; V: TRBV4-3; length: 17
CDR3: CASSVGDRDEKLFF; J: TRBJ1-4; D: TRBD1; V: TRBV9; length: 14
CDR3: CASSPGMTGNGEQYF; J: TRBJ2-7; D: TRBD1; V: TRBV18; length: 15
CDR3: CSARDVREQRELFF; J: TRBJ2-2; D: TRBD2; V: TRBV20-1; length: 14
CDR3: CASSLGGITFYEQYF; J: TRBJ2-7; D: -; V: TRBV5-4; length: 15